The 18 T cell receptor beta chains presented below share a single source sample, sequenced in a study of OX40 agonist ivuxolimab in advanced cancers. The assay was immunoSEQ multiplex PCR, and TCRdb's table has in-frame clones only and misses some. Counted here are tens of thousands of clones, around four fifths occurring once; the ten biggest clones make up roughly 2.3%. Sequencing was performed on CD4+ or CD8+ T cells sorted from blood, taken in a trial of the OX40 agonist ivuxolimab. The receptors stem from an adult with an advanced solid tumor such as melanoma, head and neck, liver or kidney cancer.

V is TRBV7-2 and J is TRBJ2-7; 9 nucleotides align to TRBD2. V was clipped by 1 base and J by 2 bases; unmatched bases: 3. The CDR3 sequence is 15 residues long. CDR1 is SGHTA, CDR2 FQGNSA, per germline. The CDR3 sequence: CASSLEASGAYEQYF. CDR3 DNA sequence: TGTGCCAGCAGCTTAGAGGCTAGCGGGGCCTACGAGCAGTACTTC. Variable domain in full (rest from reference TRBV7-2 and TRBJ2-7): GAGVSQSPSNKVTEKGKDVELRCDPISGHTALYWYRQSLGQGLEFLIYFQGNSAPDKSGLPSDRFSAERTGGSVSTLTIQRTQQEDSAVYLCASSLEASGAYEQYFGPGTRLTVT.

CDR3 coding DNA: TGTGCCAGCAGAGGGACTATTTTCACCGGGGAGCTGTTTTTT. Amino acid sequence: CASRGTIFTGELFF. The V and J genes are TRBV6-5 and TRBJ2-2; TRBD2 agrees at 7 bases. Germline V CDR1 and CDR2: MNHEY, SVGAGI. With V trimmed by 6 bases and J by 4 bases, 5 bases remained unmatched. The CDR3 consists of 14 residues.

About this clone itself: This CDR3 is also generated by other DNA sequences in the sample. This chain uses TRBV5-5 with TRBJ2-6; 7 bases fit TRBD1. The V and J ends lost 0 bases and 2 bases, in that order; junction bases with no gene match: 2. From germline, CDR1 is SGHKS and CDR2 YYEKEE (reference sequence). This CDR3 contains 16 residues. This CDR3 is CASSLEGAPGANVLTF. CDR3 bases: TGTGCCAGCAGCTTGGAGGGGGCGCCTGGGGCCAACGTCCTGACTTTC.

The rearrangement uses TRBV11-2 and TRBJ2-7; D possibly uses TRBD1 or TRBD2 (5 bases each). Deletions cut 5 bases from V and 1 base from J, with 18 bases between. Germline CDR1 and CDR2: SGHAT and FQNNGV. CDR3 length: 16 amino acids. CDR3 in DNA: TGTGCCAGCAGCCCTACATGGGGGAGCGCTTCCTACGAGCAGTACTTC. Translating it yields CASSPTWGSASYEQYF.

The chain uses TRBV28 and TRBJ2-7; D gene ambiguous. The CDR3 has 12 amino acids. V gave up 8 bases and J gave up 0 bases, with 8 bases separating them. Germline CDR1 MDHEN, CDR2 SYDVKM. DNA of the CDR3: TGTGCCAGCCGCAGGAGCTCCTACGAGCAGTACTTC. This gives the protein CASRRSSYEQYF.

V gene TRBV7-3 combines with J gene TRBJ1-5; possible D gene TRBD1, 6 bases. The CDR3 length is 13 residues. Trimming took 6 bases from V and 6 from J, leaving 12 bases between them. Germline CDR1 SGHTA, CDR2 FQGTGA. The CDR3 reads CASSSGVGQPQHF. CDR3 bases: TGTGCCAGCAGTTCAGGGGTCGGTCAGCCCCAGCATTTT.

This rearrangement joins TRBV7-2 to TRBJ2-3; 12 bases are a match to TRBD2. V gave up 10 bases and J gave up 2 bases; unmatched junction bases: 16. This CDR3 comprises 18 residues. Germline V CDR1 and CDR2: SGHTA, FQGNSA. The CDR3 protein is CANRASGGDRKFTDTQYF. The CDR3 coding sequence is TGTGCCAATCGGGCTAGCGGGGGGGATCGCAAATTCACAGATACGCAGTATTTT.

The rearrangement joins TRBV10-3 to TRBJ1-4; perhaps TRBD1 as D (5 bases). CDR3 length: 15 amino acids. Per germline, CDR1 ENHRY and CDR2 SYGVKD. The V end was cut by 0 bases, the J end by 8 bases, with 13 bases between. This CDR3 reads CAISESGTRREKLFF. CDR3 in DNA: TGTGCCATCAGTGAGTCCGGGACCCGAAGAGAAAAACTGTTTTTT.

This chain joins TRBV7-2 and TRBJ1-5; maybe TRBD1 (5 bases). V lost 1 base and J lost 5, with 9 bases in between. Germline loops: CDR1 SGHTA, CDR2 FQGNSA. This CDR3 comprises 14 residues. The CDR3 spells CASSLGQSYQPQHF. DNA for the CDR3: TGTGCCAGCAGCTTAGGACAGTCCTATCAGCCCCAGCATTTT.

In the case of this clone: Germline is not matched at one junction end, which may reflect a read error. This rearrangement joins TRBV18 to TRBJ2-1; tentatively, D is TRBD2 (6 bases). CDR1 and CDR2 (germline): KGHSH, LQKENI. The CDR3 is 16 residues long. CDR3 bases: TGTGCCAGCCCACCAATGTATAGCGGAGAAGGGCATGAGCAGTTCTTC. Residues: CASPPMYSGEGHEQFF.

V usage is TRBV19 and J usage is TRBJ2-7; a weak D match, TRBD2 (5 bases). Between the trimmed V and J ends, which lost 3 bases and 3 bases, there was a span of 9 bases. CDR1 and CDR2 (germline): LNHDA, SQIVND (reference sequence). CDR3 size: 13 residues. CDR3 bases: TGTGCCAGTAGTATCGGGGAAGGCTACGAGCAGTACTTC. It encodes CASSIGEGYEQYF.

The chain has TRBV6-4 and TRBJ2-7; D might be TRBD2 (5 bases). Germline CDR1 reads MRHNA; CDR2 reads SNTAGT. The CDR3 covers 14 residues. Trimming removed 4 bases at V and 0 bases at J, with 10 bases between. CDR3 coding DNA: TGTGCCAGCAGTGTGGACTCTGCCTCCTACGAGCAGTACTTC. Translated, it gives CASSVDSASYEQYF.

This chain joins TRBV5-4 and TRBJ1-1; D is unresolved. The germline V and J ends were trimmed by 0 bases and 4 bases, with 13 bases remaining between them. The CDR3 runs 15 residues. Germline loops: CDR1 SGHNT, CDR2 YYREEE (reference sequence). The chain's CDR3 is CASSLAGELFTEAFF. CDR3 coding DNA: TGTGCCAGCAGCTTGGCAGGTGAACTGTTCACTGAAGCTTTCTTT.

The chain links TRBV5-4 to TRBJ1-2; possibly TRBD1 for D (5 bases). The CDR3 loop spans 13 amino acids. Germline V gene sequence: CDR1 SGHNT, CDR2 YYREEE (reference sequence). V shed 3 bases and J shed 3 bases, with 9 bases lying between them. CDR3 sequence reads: CASSSQAHYGYTF. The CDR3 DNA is TGTGCCAGCAGCTCACAGGCACACTATGGCTACACCTTC.

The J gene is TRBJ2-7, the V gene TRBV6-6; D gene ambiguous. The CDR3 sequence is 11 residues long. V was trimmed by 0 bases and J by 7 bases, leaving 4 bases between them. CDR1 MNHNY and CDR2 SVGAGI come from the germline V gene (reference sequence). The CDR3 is CASSYSREQYF. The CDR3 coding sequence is TGTGCCAGCAGTTACTCCCGGGAGCAGTACTTC.

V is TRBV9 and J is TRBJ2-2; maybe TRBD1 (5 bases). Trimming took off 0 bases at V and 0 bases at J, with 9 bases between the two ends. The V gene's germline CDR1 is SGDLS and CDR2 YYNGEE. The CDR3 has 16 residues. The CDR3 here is CASSVDWGANTGELFF. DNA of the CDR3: TGTGCCAGCAGCGTAGATTGGGGCGCGAACACCGGGGAGCTGTTTTTT.

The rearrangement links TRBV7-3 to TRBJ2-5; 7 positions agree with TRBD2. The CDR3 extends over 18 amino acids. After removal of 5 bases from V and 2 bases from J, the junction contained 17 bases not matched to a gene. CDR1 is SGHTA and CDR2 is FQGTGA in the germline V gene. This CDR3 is CASSSRASGVDLQETQYF. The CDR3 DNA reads TGTGCCAGCAGCAGTAGGGCTAGCGGAGTGGATTTACAAGAGACCCAGTACTTC.

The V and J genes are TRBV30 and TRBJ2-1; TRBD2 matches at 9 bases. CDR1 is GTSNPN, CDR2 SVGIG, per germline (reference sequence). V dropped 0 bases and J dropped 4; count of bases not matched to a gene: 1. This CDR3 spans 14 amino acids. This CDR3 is CAWSVAGGYNEQFF. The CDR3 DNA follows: TGTGCCTGGAGTGTAGCGGGGGGATACAATGAGCAGTTCTTC.